The rows below give T cell receptor beta chains drawn from one sample of a study of molecular identifiers for immune sequencing clone quantification. TCRdb reprocessed the PCR reads via MiXCR and lists one record per CDR3 protein. The data contain 350,000 or so distinct CDR3 sequences, 20% to 25% of them singletons. The sequencing sample was made of naive CD8+ T cells from blood, with Jurkat cell RNA spiked in. All receptors come from a human donor in good health. Some libraries in this study had Jurkat cell RNA spiked in. CDR3s include the opening cysteine and the closing phenylalanine or tryptophan. D genes are given only for firm matches. Only part of the rows carry a size: once, few, many, or a class if the clone is expanded.

J gene,clone size,V gene,D gene,CDR3 DNA,CDR3 protein
TRBJ2-7,many,TRBV27,TRBD1,TGTGCCAGCAGTTTATCACAGGGGTCCTACGAGCAGTACTTC,CASSLSQGSYEQYF
TRBJ1-1,many,TRBV5-6,TRBD1,TGTGCCAGCAGCTGGGACAGGGGGCCGGTGAACACTGAAGCTTTCTTT,CASSWDRGPVNTEAFF
TRBJ2-3,many,TRBV7-8,TRBD2,TGTGCCAGCAGCTCAGAGACTAGCGGGGTGGCAGATACGCAGTATTTT,CASSSETSGVADTQYF
TRBJ1-1,NA,TRBV4-3,NA,TGCGCCAGCAGCCAAGATCGATACGGGAGGACTGAAGCTTTCTTT,CASSQDRYGRTEAFF
TRBJ1-1,many,TRBV5-5,TRBD1,TGTGCCAGCAGCTTGGTTCCCGGGACAGAGAACACTGAAGCTTTCTTT,CASSLVPGTENTEAFF
TRBJ2-1,few,TRBV12-3/TRBV12-4,NA,TGTGCCAGCACTCCGGGGACTTCACCCTACAATGAGCAGTTCTTC,CASTPGTSPYNEQFF
TRBJ2-7,many,TRBV7-9,TRBD2,TGTGCCAGCAGCTCGAGCGTAGCTAGCGGGGATTACGAGCAGTACTTC,CASSSSVASGDYEQYF
TRBJ1-1,NA,TRBV29-1,TRBD1,TGCAGCGTTGAGGGGCAGGGGGCTTTTGAAGCTTTCTTT,CSVEGQGAFEAFF
TRBJ2-1,NA,TRBV4-3,NA,TGCGCCAGCAGCCAAGATAGGACGGACCGGAGCTCCTACAATGAGCAGTTCTTC,CASSQDRTDRSSYNEQFF
TRBJ2-7,many,TRBV6-5,TRBD1,TGTGCCAGCAGTAGCCCGGGACAGGGTTCGCGGGAGCAGTACTTC,CASSSPGQGSREQYF
TRBJ2-3,many,TRBV7-6,TRBD1,TGTGCCAGCAGCTCGACAGGGGGGGCAGATACGCAGTATTTT,CASSSTGGADTQYF
TRBJ2-3,NA,TRBV30,NA,TGTGCCTGGAGTTTGATTAGCACAGATACGCAGTATTTT,CAWSLISTDTQYF
TRBJ1-1,many,TRBV3-1,NA,TGTGCCAGCAGCCCAGGGTTCGGGTTGAACACTGAAGCTTTCTTT,CASSPGFGLNTEAFF
TRBJ1-5,NA,TRBV21-1,NA,TGTGCCAGCAGCAAAAACCGGGACAGGGCCGATCAGCCCCAGCATTTT,CASSKNRDRADQPQHF
TRBJ2-7,many,TRBV4-1,NA,TGCGCCAGCAGCCAAGATCTTTATCCTAGTAACGAGCAGTACTTC,CASSQDLYPSNEQYF
TRBJ2-7,many,TRBV30,TRBD1,TGTGCCTGGAGGCAAAGACCGGGACAGACCTACGAGCAGTACTTC,CAWRQRPGQTYEQYF
TRBJ2-1,many,TRBV4-1,TRBD2,TGCGCCAGCAGCCAAGAAGCGACGGGGGGGACGGATGAGCAGTTCTTC,CASSQEATGGTDEQFF
TRBJ2-3,many,TRBV12-3/TRBV12-4,NA,TGTGCCAGCAGCCCCGAGGCAGGGCAACACACAGATACGCAGTATTTT,CASSPEAGQHTDTQYF
TRBJ1-1,many,TRBV11-1,TRBD1,TGTGCCGTGACAGGGGTCCTCGGGATCACTGAAGCTTTCTTT,CAVTGVLGITEAFF
TRBJ1-5,many,TRBV28,NA,TGTGCCAGCAGTTTTAGAGGGCAGGGACAGCCCCAGCATTTT,CASSFRGQGQPQHF
TRBJ2-7,many,TRBV5-5,TRBD1,TGTGCCAGCAGCTTTTTCGCAGGGGGCTACGAGCAGTACTTC,CASSFFAGGYEQYF
TRBJ1-1,few,TRBV7-9,NA,TGTGCCAGCAGCTCTGGTGGGACTGAAGCTTCCTTT,CASSSGGTEASF
TRBJ1-2,many,TRBV4-1,NA,TGCGCCAGCAGCCAAGATAGTATCGTCAACTATGGCTACACCTTC,CASSQDSIVNYGYTF
TRBJ1-1,NA,TRBV9,NA,TGTGCCAGCAGCGTAAAGGGCCCGAACACTGAAGCTTTCTTT,CASSVKGPNTEAFF
TRBJ2-1,many,TRBV7-8,NA,TGTGCCAGCAGCTTAGCGTCGCAGGGGAGGAATGAGCAGTTCTTC,CASSLASQGRNEQFF
TRBJ2-7,few,TRBV29-1,TRBD1,TGCAGCGCTTCGGGACAGGGGGCGTCCGAGCAGTACTTC,CSASGQGASEQYF
TRBJ1-1,many,TRBV6-2/TRBV6-3,NA,TGTGCCACCCAGTTGGGGGGGACTGAAGCTTTCTTT,CATQLGGTEAFF
TRBJ1-3,many,TRBV5-8,NA,TGTGCCAGCCGACAGCCAACCTGGAACACCATATATTTT,CASRQPTWNTIYF
TRBJ2-3,NA,TRBV20-1,TRBD2,TGCAGTGCTAGAGGACTAGCGGGGGGTCCAGATACGCAGTATTTT,CSARGLAGGPDTQYF
TRBJ2-7,many,TRBV19,TRBD1,TGTGCCAGTAGTAGAGACAGGGTGGACGAGCAGTACTTC,CASSRDRVDEQYF
TRBJ2-3,many,TRBV27,TRBD2,TGTGCCAGCAGCCCGACTGGGACTAGCGGGGGGGCAACAGATACGCAGTATTTT,CASSPTGTSGGATDTQYF
TRBJ2-7,many,TRBV19,NA,TGTGCCAGTAGTGCGGGACACCCCTACGAGCAGTACTTC,CASSAGHPYEQYF
TRBJ2-7,many,TRBV6-5,TRBD1,TGTGCCAGCAGTAGGACAGGGGGCATCTACGAGCAGTACTTC,CASSRTGGIYEQYF
TRBJ1-1,few,TRBV7-9,NA,TGTGCCAGCAGCCCCCGTTCAGTACCTGAAGCTTTCTTT,CASSPRSVPEAFF
TRBJ1-1,NA,TRBV4-3,NA,TGCGCCAGCGGGCAAGGAACAGGGTCGAACACTGAAGCTTTCTTT,CASGQGTGSNTEAFF
TRBJ1-2,many,TRBV28,NA,TGTGCCAGCAGTTTGGGAAGGGAGAACTATGGCTACACCTTC,CASSLGRENYGYTF
TRBJ2-3,NA,TRBV19,NA,TGTGCCAGTAGTATGGTACAATTTAGCACAGATACGCAGTATTTT,CASSMVQFSTDTQYF
TRBJ2-7,few,TRBV7-9,TRBD1,TGTGCCAGCAGCCGCAATCCGGGACAGGGGGTGTACGAGCAGTACTTC,CASSRNPGQGVYEQYF
TRBJ1-1,many,TRBV29-1,TRBD1,TGCAGCGTACAACAGGGGGTGAACACTGAAGCTTTCTTT,CSVQQGVNTEAFF
TRBJ2-7,many,TRBV5-6,TRBD2,TGTGCCAGCAGCTTGGTGGTTAGCGGGAGTTCCGCCGAGCAGTACTTC,CASSLVVSGSSAEQYF
TRBJ1-5,many,TRBV28,NA,TGTGCCAGCAGTTTACCGGATTTGTTTCAGCCCCAGCATTTT,CASSLPDLFQPQHF